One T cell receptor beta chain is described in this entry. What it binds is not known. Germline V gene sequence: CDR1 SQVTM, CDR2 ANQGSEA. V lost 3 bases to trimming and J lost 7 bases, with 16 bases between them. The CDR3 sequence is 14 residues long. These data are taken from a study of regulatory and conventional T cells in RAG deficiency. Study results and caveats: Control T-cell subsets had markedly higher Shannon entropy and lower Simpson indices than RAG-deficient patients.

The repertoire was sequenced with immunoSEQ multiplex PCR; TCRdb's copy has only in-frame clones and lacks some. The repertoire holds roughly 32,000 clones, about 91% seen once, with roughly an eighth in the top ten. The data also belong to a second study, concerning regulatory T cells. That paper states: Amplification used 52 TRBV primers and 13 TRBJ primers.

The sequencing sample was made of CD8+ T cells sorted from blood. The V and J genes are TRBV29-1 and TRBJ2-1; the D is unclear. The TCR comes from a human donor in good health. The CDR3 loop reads CSVEGPPRYNEQFF. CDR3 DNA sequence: TGCAGCGTTGAGGGTCCTCCCCGTTATAATGAGCAGTTCTTC.